This T cell receptor beta chain was profiled in a study of shared T cell receptors in the human thymus. Clones were read by immunoSEQ multiplex PCR, and TCRdb kept only the in-frame ones, dropping some. The data show 65,000 to 70,000 clones, with about 95% seen just once and less than 0.04% held by the top ten. This CDR3 spans 15 amino acids. CDR1 PRHDT and CDR2 FYEKMQ come from the germline V gene (reference sequence). V trimming: 1 base; J trimming: 9 bases; junction bases outside the gene matches: 6. The receptor comes from a human donor. This chain links TRBV13 with TRBJ1-6; 7 nucleotides match TRBD1. Sequencing used thymocytes. The CDR3 loop reads CASSLERGPISPLHF. The CDR3 DNA is TGTGCCAGCAGCTTAGAGAGGGGGCCTATTTCACCCCTCCACTTT.